This TCR beta chain was recorded in a study of cytomegalovirus exposure and HLA in healthy donors. Study outcomes and limitations: An analysis that came later showed most CMV-associated TCR beta chains appearing HLA-restricted. Testing in vitro showed a few CMV-associated chains specific for CMV antigens. The study designated over 150 TCR beta chains cytomegalovirus-associated. In a later analysis, DRB1 alleles had the most associated TCRs; HLA-C alleles the fewest.

In this sample, this clone turned up once. Its specificity is not known. Primers for the PCR totalled 60 Vbeta and 13 Jbeta. The repertoire was sequenced with immunoSEQ multiplex PCR; TCRdb's copy has only in-frame clones and lacks some. The sample holds about 80,000 clones; roughly 80% are singletons and the top ten take approximately 31%. The source of this sequence is a man aged 45-65 years in good health and CMV-seropositive. Sequencing was performed on PBMCs.

The CDR3 reads CASSTRPGTGGGQPQHF. CDR3 sequence (DNA): TGTGCCAGCAGCACTCGTCCCGGGACAGGGGGAGGGCAGCCCCAGCATTTT. The rearrangement joins TRBV7-2 to TRBJ1-5; TRBD1 aligns across 11 bases. The V gene's germline CDR1 is SGHTA and CDR2 FQGNSA. The CDR3 contains 17 residues. V was pared by 5 bases and J by 7 bases, with 13 bases of the junction left unmatched.